The source of this TCR beta chain is a study of shared clonotypes between healthy human individuals. The assay was carried out at the deep level. Sequencing was performed with immunoSEQ multiplex PCR; in TCRdb, only in-frame clones are kept and a portion is missing. The data show 1.5 million to 1.9 million clones, 95% to 99% seen once. Germline V gene sequence: CDR1 LNHNV, CDR2 YYDKDF (reference sequence). CDR3 length: 16 amino acids. V was pared by 0 bases and J by 3 bases, with 4 bases of the junction left unmatched. Note on this clone: Its antigen is currently unknown.

Notes on the study in general: Roughly 5% of naive CD4 clonotypes were common to a few donors.

The chain has TRBV15 and TRBJ2-2; the match to TRBD1 covers 7 bases. Sequencing input: naive CD4+ T cells sorted from blood. Stated subset: CD45RA+ positively selected. This TCR was recovered from a man younger than 40 in good health. The CDR3 reads CATSRDRDRYTGELFF. The CDR3 DNA is TGTGCCACCAGCAGAGACCGGGACAGATACACCGGGGAGCTGTTTTTT.